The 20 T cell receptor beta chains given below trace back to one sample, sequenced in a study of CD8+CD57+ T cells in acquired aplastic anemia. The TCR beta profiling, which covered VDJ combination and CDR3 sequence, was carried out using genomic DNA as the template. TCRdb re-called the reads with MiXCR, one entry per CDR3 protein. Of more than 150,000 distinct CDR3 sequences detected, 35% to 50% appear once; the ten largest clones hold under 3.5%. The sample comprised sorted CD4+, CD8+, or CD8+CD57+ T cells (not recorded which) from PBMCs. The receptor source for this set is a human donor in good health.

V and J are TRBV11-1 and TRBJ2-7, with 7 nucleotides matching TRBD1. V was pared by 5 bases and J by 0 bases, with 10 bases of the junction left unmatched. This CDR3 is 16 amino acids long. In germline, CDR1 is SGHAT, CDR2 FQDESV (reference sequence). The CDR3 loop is CASSIPTGISSYEQYF. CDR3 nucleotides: TGTGCCAGCAGCATTCCGACAGGGATCAGCTCCTACGAGCAGTACTTC.

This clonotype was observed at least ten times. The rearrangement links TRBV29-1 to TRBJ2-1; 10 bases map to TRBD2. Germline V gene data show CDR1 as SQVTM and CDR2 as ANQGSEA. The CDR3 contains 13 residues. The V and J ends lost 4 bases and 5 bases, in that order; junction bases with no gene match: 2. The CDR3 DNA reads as TGCAGCGTTGCGAGCGGGAGGGACAATGAGCAGTTCTTC. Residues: CSVASGRDNEQFF.

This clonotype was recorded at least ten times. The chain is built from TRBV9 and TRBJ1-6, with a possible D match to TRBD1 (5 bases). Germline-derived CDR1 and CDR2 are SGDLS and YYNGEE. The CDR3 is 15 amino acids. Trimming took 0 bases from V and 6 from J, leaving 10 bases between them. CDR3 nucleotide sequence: TGTGCCAGCAGCGTAGCTGGGGGGGGTAATTCACCCCTCCACTTT. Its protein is CASSVAGGGNSPLHF.

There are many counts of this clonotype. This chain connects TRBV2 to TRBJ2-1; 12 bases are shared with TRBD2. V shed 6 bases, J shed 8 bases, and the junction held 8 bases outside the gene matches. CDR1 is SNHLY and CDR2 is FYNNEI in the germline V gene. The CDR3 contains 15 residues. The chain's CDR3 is CASSPQTSGSHEQFF. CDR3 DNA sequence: TGTGCCAGCAGCCCCCAGACTAGCGGGAGCCATGAGCAGTTCTTC.

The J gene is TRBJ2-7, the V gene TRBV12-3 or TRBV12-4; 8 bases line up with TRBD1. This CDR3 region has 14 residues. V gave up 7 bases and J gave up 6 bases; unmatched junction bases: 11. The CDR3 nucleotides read TGTGCCAGCACCCCCCTGGACAGGGCGGGCGAGCAGTACTTC. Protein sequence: CASTPLDRAGEQYF.

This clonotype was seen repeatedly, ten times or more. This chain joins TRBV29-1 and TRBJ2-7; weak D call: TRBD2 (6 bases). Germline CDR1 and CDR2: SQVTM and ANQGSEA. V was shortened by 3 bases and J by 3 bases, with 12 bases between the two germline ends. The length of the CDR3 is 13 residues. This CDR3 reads CSVEGGRFYEQYF. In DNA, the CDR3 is TGCAGCGTTGAGGGGGGAAGGTTCTACGAGCAGTACTTC.

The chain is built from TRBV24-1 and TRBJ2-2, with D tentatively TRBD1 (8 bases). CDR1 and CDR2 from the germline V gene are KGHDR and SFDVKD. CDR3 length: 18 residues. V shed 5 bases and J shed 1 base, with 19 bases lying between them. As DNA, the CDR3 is TGTGCCACCAGTGGCTTGGGGAGCGGGACAGGGAACACCGGGGAGCTGTTTTTT. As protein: CATSGLGSGTGNTGELFF.

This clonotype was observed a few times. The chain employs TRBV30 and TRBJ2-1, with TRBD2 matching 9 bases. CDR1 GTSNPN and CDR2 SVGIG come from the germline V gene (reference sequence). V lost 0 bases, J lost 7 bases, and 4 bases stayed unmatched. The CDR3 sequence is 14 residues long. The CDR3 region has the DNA TGTGCCTGGAGTGTACTTGCGGGAGGGAATGAGCAGTTCTTC. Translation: CAWSVLAGGNEQFF. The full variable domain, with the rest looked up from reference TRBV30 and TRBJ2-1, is SQTIHQWPATLVQPVGSPLSLECTVEGTSNPNLYWYRQAAGRGLQLLFYSVGIGQISSEVPQNLSASRPQDRQFILSSKKLLLSDSGFYLCAWSVLAGGNEQFFGPGTRLTVL.

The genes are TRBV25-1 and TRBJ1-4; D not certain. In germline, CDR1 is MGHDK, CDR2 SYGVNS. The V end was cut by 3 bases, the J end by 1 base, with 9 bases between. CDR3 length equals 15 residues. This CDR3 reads CASSDRLQTNEKLFF. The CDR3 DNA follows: TGTGCCAGCAGTGATAGGCTCCAAACTAATGAAAAACTGTTTTTT.

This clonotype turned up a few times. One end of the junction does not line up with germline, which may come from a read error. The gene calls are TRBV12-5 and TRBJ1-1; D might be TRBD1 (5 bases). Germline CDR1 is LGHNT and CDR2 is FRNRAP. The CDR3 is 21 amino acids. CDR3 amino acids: CASGLRPKDVRGKEVNTEAFF. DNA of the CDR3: TGTGCTAGTGGTCTTCGCCCCAAGGATGTTCGGGGGAAAGAGGTGAACACCGAAGCTTTCTTT.

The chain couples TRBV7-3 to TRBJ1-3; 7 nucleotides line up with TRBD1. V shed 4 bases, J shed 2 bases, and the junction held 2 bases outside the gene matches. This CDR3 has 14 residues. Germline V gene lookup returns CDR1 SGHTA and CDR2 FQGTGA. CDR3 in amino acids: CASSSGTAGNTIYF. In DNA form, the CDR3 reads TGTGCCAGCAGCTCCGGGACAGCTGGAAACACCATATATTTT.

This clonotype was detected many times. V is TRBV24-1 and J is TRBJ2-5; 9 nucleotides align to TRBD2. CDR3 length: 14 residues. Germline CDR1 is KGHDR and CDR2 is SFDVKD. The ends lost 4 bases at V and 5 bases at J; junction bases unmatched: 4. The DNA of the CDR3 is TGTGCCACCAGTGACTCGGGACTAGCCGAGACCCAGTACTTC. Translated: CATSDSGLAETQYF.

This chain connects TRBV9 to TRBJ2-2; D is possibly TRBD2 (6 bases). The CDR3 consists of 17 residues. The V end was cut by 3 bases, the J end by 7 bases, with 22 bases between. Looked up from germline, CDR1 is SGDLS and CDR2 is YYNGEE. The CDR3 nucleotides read TGTGCCAGCAGCGCAGCGGGCAGGGTAAAAATTGGCGGGGAGCTGTTTTTT. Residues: CASSAAGRVKIGGELFF.

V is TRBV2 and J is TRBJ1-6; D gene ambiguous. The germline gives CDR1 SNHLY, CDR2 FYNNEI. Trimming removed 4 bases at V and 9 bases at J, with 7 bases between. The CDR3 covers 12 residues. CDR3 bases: TGTGCCAGCAGTGCCAACGTTTCACCCCTCCACTTT. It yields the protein CASSANVSPLHF.

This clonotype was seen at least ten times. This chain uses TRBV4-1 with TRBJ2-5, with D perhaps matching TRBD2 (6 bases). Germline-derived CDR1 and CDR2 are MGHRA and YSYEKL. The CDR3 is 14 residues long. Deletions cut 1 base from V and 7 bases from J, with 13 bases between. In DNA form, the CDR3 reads TGCGCCAGCAGCCAAGTTGGTAGCGGTGGGACCCAGTACTTC. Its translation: CASSQVGSGGTQYF.

The CDR3 nucleotides read TGTGCCAGCAGTCCGGACAGGGGAGACTACGAGCAGTACTTC. Encoded protein: CASSPDRGDYEQYF. The chain links TRBV2 to TRBJ2-7; TRBD1 agrees at 9 bases. V lost 5 bases, J lost 3 bases, and 5 bases stayed unmatched. CDR3 length: 14 residues. Germline lookup yields CDR1 SNHLY and CDR2 FYNNEI.

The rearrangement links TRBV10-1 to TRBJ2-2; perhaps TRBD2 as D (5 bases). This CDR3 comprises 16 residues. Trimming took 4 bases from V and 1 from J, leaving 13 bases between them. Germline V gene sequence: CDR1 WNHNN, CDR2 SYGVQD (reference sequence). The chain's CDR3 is CASSVYGDKNTGELFF. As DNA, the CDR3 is TGCGCCAGCAGTGTTTACGGGGATAAGAACACCGGGGAGCTGTTTTTT.

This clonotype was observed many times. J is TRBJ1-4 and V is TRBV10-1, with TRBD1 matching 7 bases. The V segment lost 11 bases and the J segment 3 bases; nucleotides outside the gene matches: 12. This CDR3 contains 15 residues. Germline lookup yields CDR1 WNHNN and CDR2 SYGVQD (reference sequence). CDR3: CAGHLGTEPNEKLFF. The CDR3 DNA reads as TGCGCCGGACATCTGGGGACAGAGCCTAATGAAAAACTGTTTTTT.

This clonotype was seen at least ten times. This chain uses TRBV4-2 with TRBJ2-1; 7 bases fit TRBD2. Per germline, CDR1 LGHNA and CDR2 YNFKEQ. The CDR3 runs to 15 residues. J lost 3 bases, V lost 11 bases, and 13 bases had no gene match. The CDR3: CAQQVGPSGYNEQFF. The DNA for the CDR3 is TGTGCCCAGCAAGTCGGTCCTAGCGGCTACAATGAGCAGTTCTTC.

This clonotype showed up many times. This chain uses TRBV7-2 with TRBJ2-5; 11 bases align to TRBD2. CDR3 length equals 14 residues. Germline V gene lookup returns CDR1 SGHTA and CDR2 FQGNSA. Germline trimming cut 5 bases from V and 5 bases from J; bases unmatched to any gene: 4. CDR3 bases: TGTGCCAGCAGCGAAGTAGCGGGAGGGGAGACCCAGTACTTC. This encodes CASSEVAGGETQYF.